The 21 T cell receptor beta chains presented below share a single source sample, sequenced in a study of ipilimumab plus nivolumab after autologous stem cell transplantation. TCRdb's copy holds only in-frame clones and misses some; the assay was immunoSEQ multiplex PCR. The sample holds approximately 40,000 clones; about 92% are singletons and the top ten take under 0.9%. Here the sequenced sample was PBMCs, taken in a trial of ipilimumab plus nivolumab as post-transplant consolidation. Receptors were obtained from a male donor with multiple myeloma.

This clone was counted a single time. J is TRBJ2-1 and V is TRBV20-1; D remains unclear. The V end lost 0 bases, the J end lost 14 bases, and 11 bases lay between the germline ends. Looked up from germline, CDR1 is DFQATT and CDR2 is SNEGSKA (reference sequence). CDR3 length equals 11 residues. The CDR3 sequence is CSARDGNGEFF. CDR3 bases: TGCAGTGCTAGAGATGGGAACGGCGAGTTCTTC.

The chain joins TRBV10-3 to TRBJ1-1, with 7 nucleotides matching TRBD1. The CDR3 has 14 amino acids. The germline V gene has CDR1 ENHRY and CDR2 SYGVKD. V lost 2 bases to trimming and J lost 10 bases; unmatched junction nucleotides: 10. The CDR3 DNA sequence: TGTGCCATCAGTGAGGCCGACAGGGCTTGGGGAGCTTTCTTT. Amino acid sequence: CAISEADRAWGAFF.

This rearrangement joins TRBV28 to TRBJ1-1; D not resolved. V dropped 5 bases and J dropped 1 base, with 14 bases sitting between them. This CDR3 is 15 amino acids long. Per germline, CDR1 MDHEN and CDR2 SYDVKM. CDR3 nucleotides: TGTGCCAGCAGTCCTCCGGGAAGCGGGAACACTGAAGCTTTCTTT. Its translation is CASSPPGSGNTEAFF.

The gene calls are TRBV28 and TRBJ1-1, with TRBD1 identical over 8 bases. This CDR3 has 11 residues. Germline assignment: CDR1 MDHEN and CDR2 SYDVKM. Germline trimming cut 11 bases from V and 5 bases from J; bases unmatched to any gene: 4. The CDR3 DNA reads as TGTGCCTCGACAGGGGATACTGAAGCTTTCTTT. It encodes CASTGDTEAFF.

The gene calls are TRBV9 and TRBJ1-3, with 7 positions matching TRBD1. The CDR3 has 15 residues. The germline V gene encodes CDR1 SGDLS and CDR2 YYNGEE. V lost 4 bases, J lost 3 bases, and 7 bases stayed unmatched. CDR3 in amino acids: CASSPLTGVGNTIYF. DNA of the CDR3: TGTGCCAGCAGCCCTCTCACAGGGGTTGGAAACACCATATATTTT.

The chain combines TRBV5-1 with TRBJ1-5, with D perhaps TRBD1 (5 bases). Germline CDR1 reads SGHRS; CDR2 reads YFSETQ. The CDR3 extends over 14 amino acids. Trimming removed 0 bases at V and 3 bases at J, with 7 bases between. The CDR3 DNA is TGCGCCAGCAGCTTGGGAGGGGCCAATCAGCCCCAGCATTTT. It is translated as CASSLGGANQPQHF.

This chain connects TRBV4-3 to TRBJ2-2; D gene ambiguous. Germline V gives CDR1 LGHNA, CDR2 YSLEER. The germline V and J ends were trimmed by 1 base and 0 bases, with 9 bases remaining between them. The CDR3 loop spans 16 amino acids. This CDR3 reads CASSQAVHTNTGELFF. The CDR3 DNA reads as TGCGCCAGCAGCCAAGCGGTCCATACGAACACCGGGGAGCTGTTTTTT.

This clone was picked up one time. The J gene is TRBJ2-4, the V gene TRBV20-1, with D uncertain. CDR3 length: 11 amino acids. The V end was cut by 1 base, the J end by 6 bases, with 4 bases between. Germline loops: CDR1 DFQATT, CDR2 SNEGSKA (reference sequence). CDR3 loop: CSARVGNIQYF. The CDR3 nucleotides are TGCAGTGCTAGAGTTGGAAACATTCAGTACTTC.

The V and J genes are TRBV25-1 and TRBJ2-7; tentatively, D is TRBD2 (6 bases). The V end lost 0 bases, the J end lost 5 bases, and 17 bases lay between the germline ends. Germline CDR1 reads MGHDK; CDR2 reads SYGVNS. CDR3 size: 16 residues. Written as DNA, the CDR3 is TGTGCCAGCAGTGAATATAGGGTAAGCGGGTGGGACGAGCAGTACTTC. This codes for CASSEYRVSGWDEQYF.

The rearrangement joins TRBV4-3 to TRBJ1-2; 9 bases line up with TRBD1. This CDR3 has 16 residues. V shed 3 bases and J 1 base; nucleotides not matched to a gene: 6. Looked up from germline, CDR1 is LGHNA and CDR2 is YSLEER. CDR3 nucleotide sequence: TGCGCCAGCAGCCACACCTGGACAGGGGTTAACTATGGCTACACCTTC. Protein sequence: CASSHTWTGVNYGYTF.

The chain links TRBV6-9 to TRBJ2-7; TRBD2 agrees at 9 bases. The junction had 10 bases not matched to a gene; V was cut back by 6 bases and J by 4 bases. In germline, CDR1 is MNHGY, CDR2 SVAAGI. The CDR3 length is 15 residues. CDR3 in amino acids: CASRAESGRNYEQYF. For the CDR3, the DNA is TGTGCCAGCAGGGCGGAGAGCGGGAGGAATTACGAGCAGTACTTC.

V is TRBV9 and J is TRBJ1-2, with 10 bases fitting TRBD1. The CDR3 has 17 amino acids. In germline, CDR1 is SGDLS, CDR2 YYNGEE. V lost 4 bases and J lost 2; bases outside the gene matches: 11. CDR3 nucleotides: TGTGCCAGCAGCACCCGGGACAGGGGTATTCAGAACTATGGCTACACCTTC. Translation gives CASSTRDRGIQNYGYTF.

V usage is TRBV27 and J usage is TRBJ2-2; 9 bases map to TRBD2. Germline-derived CDR1 and CDR2 are MNHEY and SMNVEV (reference sequence). V gave up 8 bases and J gave up 6 bases; unmatched junction bases: 16. This CDR3 contains 17 residues. The CDR3 coding sequence is TGTGCCAGCGGGCGGGGGGGCCAGTGGTCTGTCGCCGGGGAGCTGTTTTTT. It encodes CASGRGGQWSVAGELFF.

The chain combines TRBV9 with TRBJ2-7, with TRBD1 as a possible D gene (6 bases). The V gene's germline CDR1 is SGDLS and CDR2 YYNGEE. Between the trimmed V and J ends, which lost 0 bases and 7 bases, there was a span of 14 bases. This CDR3 has 14 residues. The CDR3 region has the DNA TGTGCCAGCAGCGTAGGCGCAGGGGTTGGGGAGCAGTACTTC. Its translation: CASSVGAGVGEQYF.

The chain couples TRBV27 to TRBJ2-2; D gene unclear. Germline CDR1 MNHEY, CDR2 SMNVEV (reference sequence). Deletions cut 4 bases from V and 2 bases from J, with 20 bases between. The CDR3 spans 18 residues. Here the CDR3 reads CASSSSPKRSGNTGELFF. The CDR3 DNA reads TGTGCCAGCAGTTCTTCACCCAAAAGATCAGGAAACACCGGGGAGCTGTTTTTT.

This chain uses TRBV18 with TRBJ2-2; 14 bases line up with TRBD2. CDR1 and CDR2 from the germline V gene are KGHSH and LQKENI. The junction had 6 bases not matched to a gene; V was cut back by 3 bases and J by 6 bases. This CDR3 has 17 amino acids. The CDR3 nucleotides are TGTGCCAGCTCACCCGGGACTAGCGGGAGACGAGCCGGGGAGCTGTTTTTT. This codes for CASSPGTSGRRAGELFF.

The chain employs TRBV30 and TRBJ2-3, with 10 bases matching TRBD1. The CDR3 length is 15 residues. Per germline, CDR1 GTSNPN and CDR2 SVGIG (reference sequence). Trimming cost V 1 base and J 0 bases; bases outside gene matches: 1. In nucleotides, the CDR3 is TGTGCCTGGAGTGGGACAGGGGGTAGCACAGATACGCAGTATTTT. Protein sequence: CAWSGTGGSTDTQYF.

V gene TRBV27 combines with J gene TRBJ1-4; 9 nucleotides align to TRBD1. V shed 5 bases, J shed 6 bases, and the junction held 4 bases outside the gene matches. CDR1 is MNHEY and CDR2 is SMNVEV in the germline V gene (reference sequence). This CDR3 comprises 14 residues. This chain's CDR3 is CASSTDRGDEKLFF. The CDR3 coding sequence is TGTGCCAGCAGTACGGACAGGGGCGATGAAAAACTGTTTTTT. Looking up the rest from reference TRBV27 and TRBJ1-4 gives the full variable domain: EAQVTQNPRYLITVTGKKLTVTCSQNMNHEYMSWYRQDPGLGLRQIYYSMNVEVTDKGDVPEGYKVSRKEKRNFPLILESPSPNQTSLYFCASSTDRGDEKLFFGSGTQLSVL.

This clone was detected only once. The chain uses TRBV27 and TRBJ2-5, with 8 bases fitting TRBD1. The V gene's germline CDR1 is MNHEY and CDR2 SMNVEV (reference sequence). The V and J ends lost 6 bases and 5 bases, in that order; junction bases with no gene match: 11. CDR3 length: 15 amino acids. In nucleotides, the CDR3 is TGTGCCAGCAGCCACGGACAGGGAGAGTGGGAGACCCAGTACTTC. Translation gives CASSHGQGEWETQYF.

This chain connects TRBV28 to TRBJ2-7, with 7 bases that match TRBD1. CDR1 is MDHEN and CDR2 is SYDVKM in the germline V gene. V was clipped by 6 bases and J by 1 base; unmatched bases: 18. The CDR3 length is 18 residues. The CDR3 DNA sequence: TGTGCCAGCAGCGCTCCGGGACAGATCCCCCTTCAATCCTACGAGCAGTACTTC. The encoded protein is CASSAPGQIPLQSYEQYF.

This chain uses TRBV18 with TRBJ2-4; no definite D call. Per the germline V gene, CDR1 is KGHSH and CDR2 is LQKENI. This CDR3 comprises 17 residues. The V and J ends lost 2 bases and 0 bases respectively, with 14 bases between them. CDR3 amino acids: CASSPRVTALAKNIQYF. In DNA, the CDR3 is TGTGCCAGCTCACCAAGAGTCACAGCCTTAGCCAAAAACATTCAGTACTTC.